This entry lists 21 T cell receptor beta chains sequenced from one sample in a study of OX40 agonist ivuxolimab in advanced cancers. Produced via immunoSEQ multiplex PCR; TCRdb's table is partial and in-frame only. The sample shows about 99,000 clones, 95% to 97% of them seen only once. The input for sequencing was CD4+ or CD8+ T cells sorted from blood, taken in a trial of the OX40 agonist ivuxolimab. All receptors derive from an adult with an advanced solid tumor such as melanoma, head and neck, liver or kidney cancer.

The V and J genes are TRBV7-9 and TRBJ2-7, with D perhaps TRBD1 or TRBD2 (5 bases each). The CDR3 runs to 15 residues. From germline, CDR1 is SEHNR and CDR2 FQNEAQ (reference sequence). Trimming removed 1 base at V and 5 bases at J, with 15 bases between. CDR3 sequence (DNA): TGTGCCAGCAGCTTAGACACAGGAGGAATCGACGAGCAGTACTTC. Protein product: CASSLDTGGIDEQYF.

The chain couples TRBV28 to TRBJ2-7, with TRBD2 matching 11 bases. There are 15 residues in the CDR3. From germline, CDR1 is MDHEN and CDR2 SYDVKM. V was clipped by 6 bases and J by 5 bases; unmatched bases: 9. The CDR3 DNA reads as TGTGCCAGCAGCCCCCTCCTAGCGGGGGGCAACGAGCAGTACTTC. Its translation is CASSPLLAGGNEQYF.

This rearrangement joins TRBV7-9 to TRBJ1-4; TRBD1 might be the D (6 bases). Germline V gene lookup returns CDR1 SEHNR and CDR2 FQNEAQ (reference sequence). V dropped 4 bases and J dropped 16 bases, with 22 bases sitting between them. The CDR3 covers 14 residues. The CDR3 here is CASSSPQGPQVPFF. The CDR3 nucleotides are TGTGCCAGCAGCTCTCCCCAGGGGCCCCAAGTTCCGTTTTTT.

This clone has just one count. V gene TRBV7-3 combines with J gene TRBJ2-7; D ambiguous. With 3 bases removed from V and 3 bases from J, the gap between germline ends came to 9 bases. The CDR3 contains 13 residues. The V gene's germline CDR1 is SGHTA and CDR2 FQGTGA. This chain's CDR3 is CASSFEASYEQYF. CDR3 DNA sequence: TGTGCCAGCAGCTTCGAAGCCAGCTACGAGCAGTACTTC. Full variable domain (remainder filled in from reference TRBV7-3 and TRBJ2-7): GAGVSQTPSNKVTEKGKYVELRCDPISGHTALYWYRQSLGQGPEFLIYFQGTGAADDSGLPNDRFFAVRPEGSVSTLKIQRTERGDSAVYLCASSFEASYEQYFGPGTRLTVT.

The chain joins TRBV18 to TRBJ1-1, with D possibly being TRBD1 (5 bases). The germline CDR1 and CDR2 sequences are KGHSH and LQKENI. There are 13 residues in the CDR3. The V end lost 2 bases, the J end lost 6 bases, and 10 bases lay between the germline ends. CDR3 in amino acids: CASSPTGTPEAFF. In DNA form, the CDR3 reads TGTGCCAGCTCACCAACAGGAACCCCTGAAGCTTTCTTT.

This clone is a singleton in its sample. The chain recombines TRBV25-1 with TRBJ2-1; TRBD2 matches at 8 bases. V trimming: 5 bases; J trimming: 9 bases; junction bases outside the gene matches: 9. The CDR3 contains 14 residues. Germline V CDR1 and CDR2: MGHDK, SYGVNS. CDR3 sequence: CASSNSGGLGEQFF. The CDR3 region has the DNA TGTGCCAGCAGTAACAGCGGGGGCCTCGGTGAGCAGTTCTTC.

The V and J genes are TRBV11-2 and TRBJ2-3; D gene unclear. V gave up 1 base and J gave up 6 bases, with 11 bases separating them. The germline V gene encodes CDR1 SGHAT and CDR2 FQNNGV. The CDR3 extends over 14 amino acids. Here the CDR3 DNA reads TGTGCCAGCAGCTTAGTTCCCTCTATGGATACGCAGTATTTT. Its protein is CASSLVPSMDTQYF.

This chain joins TRBV9 and TRBJ2-3; D ambiguous. CDR1 SGDLS and CDR2 YYNGEE come from the germline V gene. V was cut by 2 bases and J by 2 bases, with 3 bases left in between. The CDR3 is 12 residues long. In DNA, the CDR3 is TGTGCCAGCAGCGTGGACACAGATACGCAGTATTTT. This translates into CASSVDTDTQYF.

About this clone itself: The junction departs from germline at one end; a sequencing error may be responsible. The chain recombines TRBV6-5 with TRBJ2-7; TRBD1 agrees at 12 bases. There are 11 residues in the CDR3. Germline CDR1 and CDR2: MNHEY and SVGAGI. The CDR3 sequence: CASSPGTGGPF. CDR3 DNA sequence: TGTGCCAGCAGCCCCGGGACAGGGGGCCCCTTC.

This chain joins TRBV5-1 and TRBJ1-4; 9 nucleotides align to TRBD1. This CDR3 has 16 residues. J was trimmed by 5 bases and V by 0 bases; bases with no gene match: 5. CDR1 SGHRS and CDR2 YFSETQ come from the germline V gene. The chain's CDR3 is CASSLGQGGKNEKLFF. CDR3 DNA: TGCGCCAGCAGCTTGGGACAGGGGGGAAAAAATGAAAAACTGTTTTTT. The full variable domain, rest sourced from reference TRBV5-1 and TRBJ1-4, is KAGVTQTPRYLIKTRGQQVTLSCSPISGHRSVSWYQQTPGQGLQFLFEYFSETQRNKGNFPGRFSGRQFSNSRSEMNVSTLELGDSALYLCASSLGQGGKNEKLFFGSGTQLSVL.

For the CDR3, the DNA is TGCGCCAGCAGCCTAACCGGGACAGGGGTCACAGATACGCAGTATTTT. Amino acid sequence: CASSLTGTGVTDTQYF. The chain carries TRBV5-1 and TRBJ2-3; TRBD1 agrees at 10 bases. Germline assignment: CDR1 SGHRS and CDR2 YFSETQ. The V gene end was trimmed by 4 bases and the J gene end by 2 bases; junction bases not matched to a gene: 7. The CDR3 extends over 16 amino acids. The variable domain in full, with the rest retrieved from reference TRBV5-1 and TRBJ2-3, is KAGVTQTPRYLIKTRGQQVTLSCSPISGHRSVSWYQQTPGQGLQFLFEYFSETQRNKGNFPGRFSGRQFSNSRSEMNVSTLELGDSALYLCASSLTGTGVTDTQYFGPGTRLTVL.

The V gene is TRBV5-8, the J gene TRBJ1-2; D unclear. CDR1 and CDR2 from the germline V gene are SGHTS and YDEGEE. V was trimmed by 7 bases and J by 5 bases, leaving 9 bases between them. There are 11 residues in the CDR3. The CDR3 DNA sequence: TGTGCCAGCGGTACATCTTATGGCTACACCTTC. Its protein product is CASGTSYGYTF. Full variable domain (outside the CDR3, taken from reference TRBV5-8 and TRBJ1-2): EAGVTQSPTHLIKTRGQQATLRCSPISGHTSVYWYQQALGLGLQFLLWYDEGEERNRGNFPPRFSGRQFPNYSSELNVNALELEDSALYLCASGTSYGYTFGSGTRLTVV.

The chain links TRBV7-3 to TRBJ2-1; D not resolved. V was pared by 5 bases and J by 7 bases, with 12 bases between. The CDR3 covers 13 residues. The germline CDR1 and CDR2 sequences are SGHTA and FQGTGA. The CDR3: CASSPHLGNEQFF. The CDR3 nucleotides read TGTGCCAGCAGCCCTCACCTTGGGAATGAGCAGTTCTTC.

The chain joins TRBV9 to TRBJ2-5, with TRBD2 matching 8 bases. V lost 0 bases to trimming and J lost 4 bases; unmatched junction nucleotides: 11. The CDR3 length is 17 residues. Germline lookup yields CDR1 SGDLS and CDR2 YYNGEE. DNA for the CDR3: TGTGCCAGCAGCGTAGAGGTCAGGGGCGCGGGGGGAGAGACCCAGTACTTC. Translating it yields CASSVEVRGAGGETQYF.

V gene TRBV20-1 combines with J gene TRBJ2-7; the D is unclear. This CDR3 contains 11 residues. The V end was cut by 8 bases, the J end by 2 bases, with 10 bases between. CDR1 and CDR2 from the germline V gene are DFQATT and SNEGSKA (reference sequence). Here the CDR3 reads CSMREAYEQYF. CDR3 DNA: TGCAGTATGCGTGAGGCCTACGAGCAGTACTTC.

The gene calls are TRBV27 and TRBJ1-2, with 8 positions matching TRBD1. The CDR3 is 16 amino acids. After removal of 2 bases from V and 6 bases from J, the junction contained 11 bases not matched to a gene. Germline V gene sequence: CDR1 MNHEY, CDR2 SMNVEV (reference sequence). Here the CDR3 reads CASSLNYRGDVDGYTF. Written as DNA, the CDR3 is TGTGCCAGCAGTTTAAACTACAGGGGGGATGTTGATGGCTACACCTTC.

This clone has only one observation. This chain joins TRBV18 and TRBJ2-1, with D unresolved. Germline lookup yields CDR1 KGHSH and CDR2 LQKENI. The V and J ends lost 8 bases and 0 bases respectively, with 14 bases between them. This CDR3 spans 15 amino acids. CDR3 in amino acids: CASPAEHSSYNEQFF. The CDR3 nucleotides read TGTGCCAGCCCCGCAGAGCACAGCTCCTACAATGAGCAGTTCTTC. The variable domain in full, with the rest retrieved from reference TRBV18 and TRBJ2-1, is NAGVMQNPRHLVRRRGQEARLRCSPMKGHSHVYWYRQLPEEGLKFMVYLQKENIIDESGMPKERFSAEFPKEGPSILRIQQVVRGDSAAYFCASPAEHSSYNEQFFGPGTRLTVL.

The CDR3 reads CATAASGAQYF. The CDR3 DNA reads as TGTGCCACCGCCGCCTCCGGGGCCCAGTACTTC. V is TRBV15 and J is TRBJ2-5; tentative D call: TRBD2 (5 bases). V dropped 8 bases and J dropped 9 bases, with 13 bases sitting between them. The CDR3 extends over 11 amino acids. The germline V gene has CDR1 LNHNV and CDR2 YYDKDF (reference sequence).

The chain recombines TRBV7-9 with TRBJ2-3, with D possibly being TRBD1 or TRBD2 (5 bases each). V gave up 5 bases and J gave up 2 bases, with 11 bases separating them. Germline V CDR1 and CDR2: SEHNR, FQNEAQ (reference sequence). The CDR3 is 14 residues long. CDR3 loop: CASSPRDLTDTQYF. In DNA form, the CDR3 reads TGTGCCAGCAGCCCCCGGGACCTCACAGATACGCAGTATTTT. The full variable domain, with the rest looked up from reference TRBV7-9 and TRBJ2-3, is DTGVSQNPRHKITKRGQNVTFRCDPISEHNRLYWYRQTLGQGPEFLTYFQNEAQLEKSRLLSDRFSAERPKGSFSTLEIQRTEQGDSAMYLCASSPRDLTDTQYFGPGTRLTVL.

This clone was seen a single time. The chain employs TRBV7-9 and TRBJ2-1; D gene unclear. Per the germline V gene, CDR1 is SEHNR and CDR2 is FQNEAQ (reference sequence). V gave up 3 bases and J gave up 5 bases, with 11 bases separating them. This CDR3 is built from 14 residues. CDR3 sequence (DNA): TGTGCCAGCAGCTTCGGCGCTTTTGACAATGAGCAGTTCTTC. Translated, it gives CASSFGAFDNEQFF.

The rearrangement links TRBV19 to TRBJ1-2, with D perhaps matching TRBD1 (5 bases). The CDR3 extends over 15 amino acids. V lost 0 bases and J 4 bases, leaving 12 bases between the germline ends. Looked up from germline, CDR1 is LNHDA and CDR2 is SQIVND (reference sequence). The CDR3 nucleotides are TGTGCCAGTAGTATAGAACAGGTTACGGCCTATGGCTACACCTTC. This encodes CASSIEQVTAYGYTF.